This is a list of T cell receptor beta chains from one sample in a study of shared clonotypes between healthy human individuals. The method was immunoSEQ multiplex PCR; TCRdb's version includes in-frame clones alone and lacks a portion of them. Of hundreds of thousands of clones in the sample, about 95% are singletons; the top ten hold over 0.09%. The sequencing input was naive CD8+ T cells sorted from blood. These receptors all come from a young woman in good health. CDR3s include the opening cysteine and the closing phenylalanine or tryptophan. D genes are given only for firm matches. Size is stated for part of the rows, as once, few or many counts, or as a class when the clone is expanded.

J gene,V gene,D gene,clone size,CDR3 DNA,CDR3 protein
TRBJ2-7,TRBV28,-,-,TGTGCCAGCAGGTCCCAACGTGGGGGGACCTCCTACGAGCAGTACTTC,CASRSQRGGTSYEQYF
TRBJ1-1,TRBV27,TRBD1,once,TGTGCCAGCAGTTTATTTTGGACAGGGGAAAATACTGAAGCTTTCTTT,CASSLFWTGENTEAFF
TRBJ2-7,TRBV6-6,TRBD2,-,TGTGCCAGTTGGGGGGGGGAGCCCTACTACGAGCAGTACTTC,CASWGGEPYYEQYF
TRBJ2-7,TRBV7-9,TRBD2,-,TGTGCCAGCAGCTTAAGCTCGGGAGGGCCAGTCTCCTACGAGCAGTACTTC,CASSLSSGGPVSYEQYF
TRBJ2-5,TRBV5-6,-,-,TGTGCCAGCAGCTTGGACGAGACCCAGTACTTC,CASSLDETQYF
TRBJ1-3,TRBV28,-,-,TGTGCCAGCAAACTCCCGGGGGGTGGAAACACCATATATTTT,CASKLPGGGNTIYF
TRBJ1-2,TRBV11-2,TRBD1,once,TGTGCCAGCAGCCGGGACAGGGGGGCTAACTATGGCTACACCTTC,CASSRDRGANYGYTF
TRBJ2-7,TRBV5-1,-,-,TGCGCCAGCAGCTTGGACTCGGGCAGCACCCACTACGAGCAGTACTTC,CASSLDSGSTHYEQYF
TRBJ2-7,TRBV25-1,-,once,TGTGCCAGCAGTGACTGGACCGCCTACGAGCAGTACTTC,CASSDWTAYEQYF
TRBJ1-1,TRBV5-6,-,-,TGTGCCAGCAGCTTAGACGGCATGAACACTGAAGCTTTCTTT,CASSLDGMNTEAFF
TRBJ2-7,TRBV6-6,-,-,TGTGCCAGCAGTTACTCAATCTACGAGCAGTACTTC,CASSYSIYEQYF
TRBJ2-7,TRBV28,-,-,TGTGCCAGCAGTTGGGATAGCGGACAATACGAGCAGTACTTC,CASSWDSGQYEQYF
TRBJ2-2,TRBV19,-,-,TGTGCCAGTAGTATAATCCAGGGCAACACCGGGGAGCTGTTTTTT,CASSIIQGNTGELFF
TRBJ2-7,TRBV4-1,-,once,TGCGCCAGCAGCCAAGATCGATCGTTAACGATCTCCTACGAGCAGTACTTC,CASSQDRSLTISYEQYF
TRBJ1-2,TRBV10-1,-,-,TGCGCCAGCACGGGTGCTGATGGCTACACCTTC,CASTGADGYTF
TRBJ2-5,TRBV28,TRBD2,-,TGTGCCAGCAGTACAGGACTAGCGGGATTTAGAGAGACCCAGTACTTC,CASSTGLAGFRETQYF
TRBJ2-7,TRBV11-1,TRBD2,-,TGTGCCAGCAGCTTAATGGCTAGCGGGAGCAGAAGCTCCTACGAGCAGTACTTC,CASSLMASGSRSSYEQYF
TRBJ2-7,TRBV7-9,-,-,TGTGCCAGCAGCTTCGATGGGACCCCCTACGAGCAGTACTTC,CASSFDGTPYEQYF
TRBJ1-2,TRBV5-4,-,once,TGTGCCAGCAGCTTGGACACCAATTTCTATGGCTACACCTTC,CASSLDTNFYGYTF
TRBJ1-1,TRBV6-5,-,-,TGTGCCAGCAGCTGGGGCGAGGGCACTGAAGCTTTCTTT,CASSWGEGTEAFF
TRBJ2-7,TRBV19,TRBD2,-,TGTGCCAGTAGTCCCCCGACTAGCGGATACTACGAGCAGTACTTC,CASSPPTSGYYEQYF
TRBJ1-1,TRBV7-9,-,-,TGTGCCAGCAGCTTAGAAAGAATGAACACTGAAGCTTTCTTT,CASSLERMNTEAFF
TRBJ2-5,TRBV4-1,-,-,TGCGCCAGCAGCCAGATATCGGGTTCGACAGAGACCCAGTACTTC,CASSQISGSTETQYF
TRBJ2-1,TRBV7-6,TRBD1,-,TGTGCCAGCAGCAAAGGGACAGGGGGAGGCCTCTCCTACAATGAGCAGTTCTTC,CASSKGTGGGLSYNEQFF
TRBJ2-1,TRBV9,TRBD2,-,TGTGCCAGCAGCCCTAGCGGCGGGAGCACCTACAATGAGCAGTTCTTC,CASSPSGGSTYNEQFF
TRBJ2-1,TRBV27,TRBD2,-,TGTGCCAGCAGTTTAGGGACTAGCAACAATGAGCAGTTCTTC,CASSLGTSNNEQFF
TRBJ1-4,TRBV28,TRBD1,-,TGTGCCAGCAGACAAGGACAGGGATATAATGAAAAACTGTTTTTT,CASRQGQGYNEKLFF
TRBJ2-7,TRBV11-2,TRBD2,-,TGTGCCAGCAGCTTCGGACTAGCGGGAGGGCCCTCCGAAGAGCAGTACTTC,CASSFGLAGGPSEEQYF
TRBJ1-1,TRBV10-3,-,-,TGTGCCATCAGTGATAGGGCCATCGGGGGCACTGAAGCTTTCTTT,CAISDRAIGGTEAFF
TRBJ2-7,TRBV13,TRBD2,-,TGTGCCAGCAGTTCGGCCGCGCGGGAGAGCTCCTACGAGCAGTACTTC,CASSSAARESSYEQYF
TRBJ1-1,TRBV27,TRBD1,-,TGTGCCAGCAGCCAGACAGGGGGCAACACTGAAGCTTTCTTT,CASSQTGGNTEAFF
TRBJ2-1,TRBV28,-,-,TGTGCCAGCAGCCAATTGGGGTCCGCACCTTACTACAATGAGCAGTTCTTC,CASSQLGSAPYYNEQFF
TRBJ2-1,TRBV27,TRBD2,-,TGTGCCAGCAGTCCCGGGACTAGCGGGATAAGGAATGAGCAGTTCTTC,CASSPGTSGIRNEQFF
TRBJ2-2,TRBV27,TRBD1,-,TGTGCCAGCAGTGTGACAGGGGGCGTGGGGGAGCTGTTTTTT,CASSVTGGVGELFF
TRBJ2-7,TRBV29-1,-,-,TGCAGCGTCCGTGGGGGATACTCCTACGAGCAGTACTTC,CSVRGGYSYEQYF
TRBJ2-7,TRBV6-1,-,-,TGTGCCAGCAGGGGGTTTTTGATGCGGGAGCAGTACTTC,CASRGFLMREQYF
TRBJ1-5,TRBV9,TRBD1,-,TGTGCCAGCAGCGAGACAGGGGATAATCAGCCCCAGCATTTT,CASSETGDNQPQHF
TRBJ2-7,TRBV4-1,-,-,TGCGCCAGCAGCCAGGGGAGCTCCTACGAGCAGTACTTC,CASSQGSSYEQYF
TRBJ1-1,TRBV7-8,-,once,TGTGCCAGCAGCGCCTGGAGGGGATTGAACACTGAAGCTTTCTTT,CASSAWRGLNTEAFF
TRBJ2-5,TRBV13,-,-,TGTGCCAGCAGATATGCAACCGGCCGGGGGGAGACCCAGTACTTC,CASRYATGRGETQYF
TRBJ2-2,TRBV13,-,-,TGTGCCAGCAGCCTCGGGATAGTGAACACCGGGGAGCTGTTTTTT,CASSLGIVNTGELFF
TRBJ2-1,TRBV19,-,-,TGTGCCACTCTCCCGGCGGTCTCCTACAATGAGCAGTTCTTC,CATLPAVSYNEQFF
TRBJ2-3,TRBV27,-,-,TGTGCCTCCAGGGGAGATACGCAGTATTTT,CASRGDTQYF
TRBJ2-2,TRBV23-1,-,-,TGCGCCAGCAGTCAAAGGGCTAGCGTTAAGACCGGGGAGCTGTTTTTT,CASSQRASVKTGELFF
TRBJ2-7,TRBV5-1,-,-,TGCGCCAGCAGCATCACCGGGACAAGCTCTAACCCATACGAGCAGTACTTC,CASSITGTSSNPYEQYF
TRBJ1-1,TRBV7-9,TRBD1,once,TGTGCCAGCAGCCACACGGGGGACAGGACGACTGAAGCTTTCTTT,CASSHTGDRTTEAFF
TRBJ2-1,TRBV27,TRBD2,-,TGTGCCAGCAGAAAGGGACTAGCGGGAGAGGATGAGCAGTTCTTC,CASRKGLAGEDEQFF
TRBJ2-7,TRBV27,-,-,TGTGCCAGCAGTCAGATGGTAGGGTCCGAGCAGTACTTC,CASSQMVGSEQYF
TRBJ2-7,TRBV7-2,-,-,TGTGCCATTGGACAGTCCTACGAGCAGTACTTC,CAIGQSYEQYF
TRBJ1-2,TRBV29-1,-,-,TGCAGCGTTTTCACGACAGCCCCTAACTATGGCTACACCTTC,CSVFTTAPNYGYTF
TRBJ1-1,TRBV7-9,TRBD1,-,TGTGCCAGCAGCTCCGGGACAGGGAACACTGAAGCTTTCTTT,CASSSGTGNTEAFF
TRBJ1-3,TRBV10-3,-,-,TGTGCCATCAGTGACGTTCCGGGGGGAAACACCATATATTTT,CAISDVPGGNTIYF